Given below is one T cell receptor (beta chain) in context. Which antigen it targets is not known. No clone much larger than this one lies a single base away; base qualities are absent. The data were taken from a study of T cell changes during pregnancy in multiple sclerosis (dated by TCRdb to about 2019). Turning to the overall study: Changes in the T cell repertoire over the course of pregnancy were examined in this study in women with multiple sclerosis.

Library method: the immunoSEQ multiplex PCR assay. TCRdb retrieved this table from immuneACCESS and kept in-frame rearrangements only. Not all clones are present; in checked studies, unresolved V genes account for under half, and no reason is known for the remainder. The sample table holds just over 60,000 clones, of which approximately 92% were seen once. The top ten clonotypes cover less than 3% of the sample. From V the trimming removes 5 bases and from J it removes 2 bases, while the gene matches leave 5 bases of the junction unaccounted for. The CDR3 runs 15 residues from the cysteine to the phenylalanine. This entry keeps only the CDR3 DNA: 45 bases, framed from base 1. CDR1 and CDR2 (SEHNR, FQNEAQ) derive from the germline V gene (reference sequence).

The chain employs TRBV7-9 and TRBJ2-1; 8 of the junction bases match TRBD1. Sequencing used peripheral blood, obtained in the second trimester of pregnancy. The sequence was obtained from a female donor in good health, enrolled as a control in a pregnancy study. The encoded CDR3 is CASSPRTGTYNEQFF. At the DNA level, the sequence is TGTGCCAGCAGCCCACGGACAGGGACCTACAATGAGCAGTTCTTC. Joined to the reference TRBV7-9 and TRBJ2-1 proteins, this CDR3 gives the full variable domain: DTGVSQNPRHKITKRGQNVTFRCDPISEHNRLYWYRQTLGQGPEFLTYFQNEAQLEKSRLLSDRFSAERPKGSFSTLEIQRTEQGDSAMYLCASSPRTGTYNEQFFGPGTRLTVL.